This T cell receptor beta chain derives from a study of blood T cell repertoires in COVID-19. Study in general: The study drew acute and convalescent COVID-19 samples from the United States, Italy and Spain.

Germline loops: CDR1 SGHAT, CDR2 FQNNGV. V shed 3 bases and J 3 bases; nucleotides not matched to a gene: 4. The CDR3 contains 16 residues. Repertoires were generated with immunoSEQ multiplex PCR, while TCRdb's copy carries only in-frame clones and drops some. Here the sample spans roughly 160,000 clones, about 88% being singletons. The origin of this receptor is a woman older than 75 with COVID-19, enrolled during active disease. This chain connects TRBV11-2 to TRBJ2-3; 12 nucleotides line up with TRBD2. The specimen sequenced was peripheral blood. The CDR3 here is CASSFQLAGGTDTQYF. CDR3 nucleotides: TGTGCCAGCAGCTTCCAACTAGCGGGAGGAACAGATACGCAGTATTTT. Looking up the rest from reference TRBV11-2 and TRBJ2-3 gives the full variable domain: EAGVAQSPRYKIIEKRQSVAFWCNPISGHATLYWYQQILGQGPKLLIQFQNNGVVDDSQLPKDRFSAERLKGVDSTLKIQPAKLEDSAVYLCASSFQLAGGTDTQYFGPGTRLTVL.